The sequence of this T cell receptor (beta chain) was determined in a study of T cells after yellow fever vaccination. Template-switching 5'RACE yielded the TCR cDNA; a universal primer site and UMIs were added in the process. TCRdb ran MiXCR on the 5' RACE reads and lists one entry per CDR3 protein. This table has 400,000 or so distinct CDR3 sequences, roughly a sixth appearing once. This CDR3 comprises 14 residues. The ends lost 5 bases at V and 8 bases at J; junction bases unmatched: 14. Germline V lookup: CDR1 DFQATT, CDR2 SNEGSKA (reference sequence). For this clonotype: Its antigen is still unknown.

Whole-study findings and limits: Clones that expanded after primary vaccination mostly reappeared after the booster (roughly 97% CD4, 88% CD8). Weaker in magnitude, the secondary response showed a faster peak on day 5 versus 15. Contaminating bulk clonotypes could be abundant in FACS-sorted repertoires.

The J gene is TRBJ1-2, the V gene TRBV20-1; TRBD1 agrees at 7 bases. This clonotype was sampled from a man in his late teens or twenties who received the YFV17D yellow fever vaccine. The sample here was PBMCs, taken before the yellow fever booster vaccination. The CDR3 region has the DNA TGCAGTGCTGGTCCTAAAACAGGGGTGGGCGGCTACACCTTC. Translated: CSAGPKTGVGGYTF.